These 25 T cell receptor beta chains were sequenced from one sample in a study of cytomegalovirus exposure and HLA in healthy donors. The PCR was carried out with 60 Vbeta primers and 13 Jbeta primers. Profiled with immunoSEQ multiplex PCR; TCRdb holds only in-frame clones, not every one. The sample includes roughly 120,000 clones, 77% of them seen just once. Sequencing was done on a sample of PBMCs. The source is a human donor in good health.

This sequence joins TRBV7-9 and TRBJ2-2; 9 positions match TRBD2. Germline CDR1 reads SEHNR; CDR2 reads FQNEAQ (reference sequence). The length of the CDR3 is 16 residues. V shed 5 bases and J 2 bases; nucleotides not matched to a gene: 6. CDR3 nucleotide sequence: TGTGCCAGCAGCGAACCGGGACTAGCAAACACCGGGGAGCTGTTTTTT. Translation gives CASSEPGLANTGELFF.

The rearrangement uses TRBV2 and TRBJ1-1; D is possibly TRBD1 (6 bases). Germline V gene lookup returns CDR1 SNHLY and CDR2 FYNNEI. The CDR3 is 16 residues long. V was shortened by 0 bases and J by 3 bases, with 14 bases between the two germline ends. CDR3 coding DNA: TGTGCCAGCAGTGAAGCGTGGAGGGGGAGGGACACTGAAGCTTTCTTT. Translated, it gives CASSEAWRGRDTEAFF.

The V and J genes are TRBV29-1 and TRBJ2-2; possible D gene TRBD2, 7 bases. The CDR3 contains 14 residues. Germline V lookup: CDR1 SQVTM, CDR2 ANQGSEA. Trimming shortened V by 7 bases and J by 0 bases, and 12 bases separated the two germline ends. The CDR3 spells CSAGGHSNTGELFF. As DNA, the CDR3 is TGCAGCGCGGGGGGACATTCGAACACCGGGGAGCTGTTTTTT.

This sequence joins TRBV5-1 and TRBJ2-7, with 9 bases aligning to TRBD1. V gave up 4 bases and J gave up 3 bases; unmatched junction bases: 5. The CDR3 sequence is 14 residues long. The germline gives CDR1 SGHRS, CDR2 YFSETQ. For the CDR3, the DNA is TGCGCCAGCAGCCCAGGGACAGGGCTCTACGAGCAGTACTTC. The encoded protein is CASSPGTGLYEQYF. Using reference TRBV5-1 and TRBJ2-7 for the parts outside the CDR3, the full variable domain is KAGVTQTPRYLIKTRGQQVTLSCSPISGHRSVSWYQQTPGQGLQFLFEYFSETQRNKGNFPGRFSGRQFSNSRSEMNVSTLELGDSALYLCASSPGTGLYEQYFGPGTRLTVT.

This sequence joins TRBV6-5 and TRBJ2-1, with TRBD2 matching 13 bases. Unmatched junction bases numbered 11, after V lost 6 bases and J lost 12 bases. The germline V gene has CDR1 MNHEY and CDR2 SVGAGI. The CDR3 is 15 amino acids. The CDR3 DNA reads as TGTGCCAGCAGGGGGACTAGCGGGACCCCGGACCGGCAGTTCTTC. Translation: CASRGTSGTPDRQFF.

CDR3 nucleotide sequence: TGTGCCAGCAGCTTTCACTTAGCGGGAGGCTCCTACAATGAGCAGTTCTTC. This encodes CASSFHLAGGSYNEQFF. The chain couples TRBV13 to TRBJ2-1; 10 bases align to TRBD2. Germline V lookup: CDR1 PRHDT, CDR2 FYEKMQ (reference sequence). V was clipped by 3 bases and J by 0 bases; unmatched bases: 5. This CDR3 is built from 17 residues.

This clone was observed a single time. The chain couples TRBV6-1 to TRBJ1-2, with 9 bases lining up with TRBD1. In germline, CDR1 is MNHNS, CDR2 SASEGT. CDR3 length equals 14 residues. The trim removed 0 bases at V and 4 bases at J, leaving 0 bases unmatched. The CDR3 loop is CASSEAGQGYGYTF. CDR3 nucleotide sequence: TGTGCCAGCAGTGAAGCGGGACAGGGCTATGGCTACACCTTC.

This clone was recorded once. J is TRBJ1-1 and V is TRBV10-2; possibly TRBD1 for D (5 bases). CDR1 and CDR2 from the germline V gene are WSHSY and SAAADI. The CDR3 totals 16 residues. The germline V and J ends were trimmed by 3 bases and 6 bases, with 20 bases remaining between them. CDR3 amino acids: CASSETRGGRLAEAFF. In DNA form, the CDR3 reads TGCGCCAGCAGTGAAACGAGGGGAGGGAGGTTAGCTGAAGCTTTCTTT.

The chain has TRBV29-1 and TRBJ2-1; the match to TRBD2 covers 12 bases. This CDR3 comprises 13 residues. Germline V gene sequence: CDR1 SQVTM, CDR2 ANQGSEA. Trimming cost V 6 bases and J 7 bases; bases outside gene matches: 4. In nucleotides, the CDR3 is TGCAGCGTCCGGACTAGCGGGAAAAATGAGCAGTTCTTC. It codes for CSVRTSGKNEQFF.

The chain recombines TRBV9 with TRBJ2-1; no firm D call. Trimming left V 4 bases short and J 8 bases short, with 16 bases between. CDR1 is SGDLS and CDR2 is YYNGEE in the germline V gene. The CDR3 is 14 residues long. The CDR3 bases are TGTGCCAGCAGCCCCAGTGGTGGTTTGGATGAGCAGTTCTTC. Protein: CASSPSGGLDEQFF.

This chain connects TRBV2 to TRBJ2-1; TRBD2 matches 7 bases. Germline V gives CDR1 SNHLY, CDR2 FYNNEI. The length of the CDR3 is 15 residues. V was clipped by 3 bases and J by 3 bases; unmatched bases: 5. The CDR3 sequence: CASSDPTSNYNEQFF. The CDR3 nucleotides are TGTGCCAGCAGTGACCCGACTAGCAACTACAATGAGCAGTTCTTC.

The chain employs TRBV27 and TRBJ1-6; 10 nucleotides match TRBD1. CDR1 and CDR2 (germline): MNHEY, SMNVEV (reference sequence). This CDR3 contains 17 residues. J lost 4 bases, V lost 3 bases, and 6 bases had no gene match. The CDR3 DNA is TGTGCCAGCAGTTTGATGGGACAGGGGAGTTATAATTCACCCCTCCACTTT. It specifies CASSLMGQGSYNSPLHF.

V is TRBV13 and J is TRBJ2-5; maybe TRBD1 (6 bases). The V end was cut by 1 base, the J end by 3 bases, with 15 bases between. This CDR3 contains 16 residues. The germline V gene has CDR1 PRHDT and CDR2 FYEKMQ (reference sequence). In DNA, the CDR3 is TGTGCCAGCAGCTTAGCGTGGTTGGGACACAAAGAGACCCAGTACTTC. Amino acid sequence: CASSLAWLGHKETQYF. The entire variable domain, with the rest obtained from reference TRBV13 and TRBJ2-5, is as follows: AAGVIQSPRHLIKEKRETATLKCYPIPRHDTVYWYQQGPGQDPQFLISFYEKMQSDKGSIPDRFSAQQFSDYHSELNMSSLELGDSALYFCASSLAWLGHKETQYFGPGTRLLVL.

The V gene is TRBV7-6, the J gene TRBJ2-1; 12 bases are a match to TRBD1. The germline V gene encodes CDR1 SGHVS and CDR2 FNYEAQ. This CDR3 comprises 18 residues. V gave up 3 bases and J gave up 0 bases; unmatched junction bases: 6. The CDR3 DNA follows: TGTGCCAGCAGCTTGGGGACAGGGGGCTCAAGCTCCTACAATGAGCAGTTCTTC. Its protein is CASSLGTGGSSSYNEQFF.

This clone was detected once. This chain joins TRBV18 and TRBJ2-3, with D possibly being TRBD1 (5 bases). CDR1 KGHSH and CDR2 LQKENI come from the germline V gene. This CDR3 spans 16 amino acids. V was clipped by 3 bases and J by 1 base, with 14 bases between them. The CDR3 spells CASSPDTSVGTDTQYF. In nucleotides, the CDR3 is TGTGCCAGCTCACCGGACACCTCCGTGGGCACAGATACGCAGTATTTT.

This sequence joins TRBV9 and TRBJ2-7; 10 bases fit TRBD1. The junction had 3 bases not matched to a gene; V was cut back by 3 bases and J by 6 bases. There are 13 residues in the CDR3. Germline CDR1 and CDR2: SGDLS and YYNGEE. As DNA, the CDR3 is TGTGCCAGCAGCGCGGGACAGGGGAGCGAGCAGTACTTC. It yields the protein CASSAGQGSEQYF.

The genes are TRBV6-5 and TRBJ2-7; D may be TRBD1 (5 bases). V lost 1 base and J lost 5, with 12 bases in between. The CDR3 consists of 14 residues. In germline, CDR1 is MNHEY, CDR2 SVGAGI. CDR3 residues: CASSYFQGNDEQYF. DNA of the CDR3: TGTGCCAGCAGTTACTTTCAGGGCAACGACGAGCAGTACTTC.

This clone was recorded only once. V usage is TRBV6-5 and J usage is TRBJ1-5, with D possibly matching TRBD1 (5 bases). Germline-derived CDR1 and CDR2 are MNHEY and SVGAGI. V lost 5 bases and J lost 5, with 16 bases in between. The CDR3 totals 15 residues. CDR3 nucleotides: TGTGCCAGCAGTCCAGGCGGGGGGGTGTATCAGCCCCAGCATTTT. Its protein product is CASSPGGGVYQPQHF.

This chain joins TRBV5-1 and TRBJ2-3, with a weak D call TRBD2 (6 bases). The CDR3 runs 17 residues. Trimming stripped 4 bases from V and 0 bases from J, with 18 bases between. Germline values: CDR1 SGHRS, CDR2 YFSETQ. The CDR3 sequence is CASSREISGSSTDTQYF. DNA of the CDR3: TGCGCCAGCAGCCGAGAGATTAGCGGCTCTAGCACAGATACGCAGTATTTT.

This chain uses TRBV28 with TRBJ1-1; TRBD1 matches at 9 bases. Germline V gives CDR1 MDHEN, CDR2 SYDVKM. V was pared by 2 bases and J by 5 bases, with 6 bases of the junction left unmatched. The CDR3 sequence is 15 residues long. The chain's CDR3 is CASSLVTGGKTEAFF. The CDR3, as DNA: TGTGCCAGCAGTTTAGTCACAGGGGGCAAAACTGAAGCTTTCTTT. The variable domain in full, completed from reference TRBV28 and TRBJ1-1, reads DVKVTQSSRYLVKRTGEKVFLECVQDMDHENMFWYRQDPGLGLRLIYFSYDVKMKEKGDIPEGYSVSREKKERFSLILESASTNQTSMYLCASSLVTGGKTEAFFGQGTRLTVV.

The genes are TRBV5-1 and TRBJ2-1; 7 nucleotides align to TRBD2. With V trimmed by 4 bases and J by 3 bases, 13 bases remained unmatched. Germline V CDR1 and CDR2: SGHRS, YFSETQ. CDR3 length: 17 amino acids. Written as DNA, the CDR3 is TGCGCCAGCAGCCAATACAATCTAGCGGCCCTCTACAATGAGCAGTTCTTC. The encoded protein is CASSQYNLAALYNEQFF.

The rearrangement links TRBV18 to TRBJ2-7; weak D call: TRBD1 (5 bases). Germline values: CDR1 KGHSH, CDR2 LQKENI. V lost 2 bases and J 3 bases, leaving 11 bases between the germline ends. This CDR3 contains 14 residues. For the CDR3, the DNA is TGTGCCAGCTCACCAATTCAGGGTAGCTACGAGCAGTACTTC. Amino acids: CASSPIQGSYEQYF.

CDR3 coding DNA: TGCGCCAGCAGCATCCCTAGCGGGAGCTCCTACAATGAGCAGTTCTTC. It codes for CASSIPSGSSYNEQFF. The chain employs TRBV5-1 and TRBJ2-1, with 10 bases aligning to TRBD2. Germline CDR1 SGHRS, CDR2 YFSETQ. With 4 bases clipped from V and 0 bases from J, the junction kept 4 bases outside the gene matches. The CDR3 totals 16 residues. The full variable domain, with the rest looked up from reference TRBV5-1 and TRBJ2-1, is KAGVTQTPRYLIKTRGQQVTLSCSPISGHRSVSWYQQTPGQGLQFLFEYFSETQRNKGNFPGRFSGRQFSNSRSEMNVSTLELGDSALYLCASSIPSGSSYNEQFFGPGTRLTVL.

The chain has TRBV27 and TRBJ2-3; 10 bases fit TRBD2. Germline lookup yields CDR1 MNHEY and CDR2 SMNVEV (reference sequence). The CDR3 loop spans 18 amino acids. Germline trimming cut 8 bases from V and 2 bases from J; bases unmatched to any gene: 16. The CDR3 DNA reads TGTGCCAGCGGGGGTAGGAAGCGGGAGGGCCGACCCACAGATACGCAGTATTTT. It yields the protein CASGGRKREGRPTDTQYF.

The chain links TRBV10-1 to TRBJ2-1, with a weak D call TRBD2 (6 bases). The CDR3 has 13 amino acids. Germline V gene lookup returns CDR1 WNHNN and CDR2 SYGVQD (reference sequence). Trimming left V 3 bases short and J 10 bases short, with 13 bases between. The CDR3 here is CASSDRGIEEQFF. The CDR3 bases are TGCGCCAGCAGTGATCGGGGGATCGAGGAGCAGTTCTTC.